These T cell receptor beta chains were read from a single sample in a study of T cell responses to AZD1222 COVID-19 vaccine. Clones were read by immunoSEQ multiplex PCR, and TCRdb kept only the in-frame ones, dropping some. The sample contains around 77,000 clones, roughly 91% of which appear only once. The sequenced sample was peripheral blood, obtained on day 0 of AZD1222 vaccination. The receptors originated from an adult in good health. The CDR3 runs from the conserved cysteine through the conserved F or W. A D gene is named only where the DNA matches it firmly. A row's size may be missing; if present it is once, few, many or a size class.

J | V | D | size | DNA | CDR3
TRBJ1-6 | TRBV19 | - | - | TGTGCCAGTATGCTGACAGGCGGGAATTCACCCCTCCACTTT | CASMLTGGNSPLHF
TRBJ1-1 | TRBV10-1 | - | once | TGCGCCAGCAGTGAGTCGAAGGGGCTCAATGAAGCTTTCTTT | CASSESKGLNEAFF
TRBJ1-2 | TRBV2 | - | - | TGTGCCAGCAGGTCAGGCATTGGCTACACCTTC | CASRSGIGYTF
TRBJ2-1 | TRBV10-3 | TRBD1 | - | TGTGCCATTGCCGGGGGACAGGGGGCCTACAATGAGCAGTTCTTC | CAIAGGQGAYNEQFF
TRBJ2-5 | TRBV11-3 | - | - | TGTGCCAGCAGCTTAGGCGGGCCCCAAGAGACCCAGTACTTC | CASSLGGPQETQYF
TRBJ2-7 | TRBV6-5 | TRBD1 | - | TGTGCCAGCAAGGACAGGACCTACGAGCAGTACTTC | CASKDRTYEQYF
TRBJ1-2 | TRBV5-4 | TRBD1 | - | TGTGCCAGCAGCTTGGGGGACAGGGATGCTGGCTACACCTTC | CASSLGDRDAGYTF
TRBJ2-1 | TRBV7-2 | TRBD1 | - | TGTGCCAGCAGCTTAGACAGGGGCGATGAGCAGTTCTTC | CASSLDRGDEQFF
TRBJ1-1 | TRBV10-1 | - | - | TGCGCCACTCCACCCCAGGGACCCCCGGAGACTGAAGCTTTCTTT | CATPPQGPPETEAFF
TRBJ2-3 | TRBV7-5 | - | - | TGTGTCAGAAGCTTAGTAACAGGGGGCCCCGTTACAGATACGCAGTATTTT | CVRSLVTGGPVTDTQYF
TRBJ1-2 | TRBV7-9 | - | - | TGTGCCAGCAGCTTAGCATACAGATTTAACTATGGCTACACCTTC | CASSLAYRFNYGYTF
TRBJ2-2 | TRBV7-6 | TRBD1 | - | TGTGCCAGCAGTTTAGGACAGGGAAACACCGGGGAGCTGTTTTTT | CASSLGQGNTGELFF
TRBJ1-1 | TRBV5-1 | - | - | TGCGCCAGCAGCCCCCCCCCTGAAGCTTTCTTT | CASSPPPEAFF
TRBJ2-1 | TRBV18 | TRBD2 | - | TGTGCCAGCTCACCCGCCAGCGGGGGCTATGAGCAGTTCTTC | CASSPASGGYEQFF
TRBJ1-3 | TRBV30 | - | few | TGTGCCTGGAGTCAGATCACAGGGACTGGAAACACCATATATTTT | CAWSQITGTGNTIYF
TRBJ2-1 | TRBV4-2 | - | - | TGTGCCAGCAGCCAGGGCCAGGCTAGCTACGGGAGTGAGCAGTTCTTC | CASSQGQASYGSEQFF
TRBJ2-7 | TRBV6-5 | - | - | TGTGCCAGCAGTTACGGGGCGGCCTACGAGCAGTACTTC | CASSYGAAYEQYF
TRBJ1-1 | TRBV6-1 | - | - | TGTGCCAGCAGTGAAGCCGGGGCCACTGAAGCTTTCTTT | CASSEAGATEAFF
TRBJ1-2 | TRBV7-9 | TRBD1 | - | TGTGCCAGCAGCGCAGACTTTCTAGGGGGCGGCTACACCTTC | CASSADFLGGGYTF
TRBJ2-3 | TRBV7-2 | TRBD2 | - | TGTGCCAGCAGCGCACTAGCGGGAACTGGCACAGATACGCAGTATTTT | CASSALAGTGTDTQYF
TRBJ1-1 | TRBV6-5 | TRBD1 | - | TGTGCCAGCAGGGACAGGGACTGGGGGAACACTGAAGCTTTCTTT | CASRDRDWGNTEAFF
TRBJ1-2 | TRBV5-1 | TRBD1 | - | TGCGCCAGCAGCGGACCCGGGACAGGGGCAGACGGCTACACCTTC | CASSGPGTGADGYTF
TRBJ1-1 | TRBV6-6 | - | - | TGTGCCAGCATACCCTCAGGGTTCAAAGCTTTCTTT | CASIPSGFKAFF
TRBJ2-7 | TRBV6-6 | - | - | TGTGCCAGATCCGGGGACACGTACTTC | CARSGDTYF